Below, 26 T cell receptor beta chains from the same sample are listed, as sequenced in a study of CD8 T cells in Susac syndrome. When the RNA was reverse transcribed, random hexamers were used with an input of 0.5 to 1 ug. TCRdb called the immunoSEQ multiplex PCR reads again in MiXCR, with one record for every CDR3 protein. The sample consists of 160,000 or so distinct CDR3 sequences, around 95% of them appearing once. The source material was CD4+ T cells from PBMCs. These receptors were obtained from a human donor with Susac syndrome.

V usage is TRBV5-6 and J usage is TRBJ2-3; D is perhaps TRBD2 (7 bases). The CDR3 has 15 residues. Trimming removed 3 bases from V and 2 bases from J, with 13 bases in between. CDR1 and CDR2 (germline): SGHDT, YYEEEE. CDR3 protein: CASSWEGGPTDTQYF. In nucleotides, the CDR3 is TGTGCCAGCAGCTGGGAGGGGGGACCCACAGATACGCAGTATTTT.

This clonotype was counted once. The gene calls are TRBV6-5 and TRBJ2-6; D possibly matches TRBD1 or TRBD2 (5 bases each). The CDR3 runs to 15 residues. Per germline, CDR1 MNHEY and CDR2 SVGAGI. Trimming removed 1 base at V and 2 bases at J, with 6 bases between. CDR3 nucleotide sequence: TGTGCCAGCAGTTACTTGGGGGCTGGGGCCAACGTCCTGACTTTC. Translating it yields CASSYLGAGANVLTF.

The CDR3 here is CASSAGQGSNQPQHF. The CDR3 DNA reads as TGTGCCAGCAGCGCGGGACAGGGTAGCAATCAGCCCCAGCATTTT. This chain connects TRBV5-4 to TRBJ1-5; TRBD1 aligns across 9 bases. Germline V CDR1 and CDR2: SGHNT, YYREEE (reference sequence). This CDR3 spans 15 amino acids. J gave up 0 bases and V 4 bases, and 2 bases lay outside the gene matches.

The CDR3 sequence is CASTFRWDEKLFF. The CDR3 region has the DNA TGTGCCAGCACGTTCAGGTGGGATGAAAAACTGTTTTTT. This chain joins TRBV25-1 and TRBJ1-4; D is unclear. The CDR3 totals 13 residues. The V gene lost 7 bases and the J gene lost 6 bases, with 12 bases spanning the gap. Looked up from germline, CDR1 is MGHDK and CDR2 is SYGVNS.

This clonotype was recorded only once. The J gene is TRBJ1-6, the V gene TRBV7-6, with D possibly TRBD1 on 5 matching bases. The V gene's germline CDR1 is SGHVS and CDR2 FNYEAQ. This CDR3 is 16 amino acids long. The V end lost 1 base, the J end lost 7 bases, and 14 bases lay between the germline ends. The DNA for the CDR3 is TGTGCCAGCAGCTTAGAGCCGACAGAAAACAATTCACCCCTCCACTTT. Its translation is CASSLEPTENNSPLHF.

The gene calls are TRBV18 and TRBJ2-7; 7 bases line up with TRBD1. The CDR3 is made up of 14 amino acids. The V gene end was trimmed by 3 bases and the J gene end by 0 bases; junction bases not matched to a gene: 2. Germline V gene lookup returns CDR1 KGHSH and CDR2 LQKENI. CDR3 sequence (DNA): TGTGCCAGCTCACCCGGGACAGACTCCTACGAGCAGTACTTC. This codes for CASSPGTDSYEQYF.

This chain uses TRBV20-1 with TRBJ2-3; unclear D gene. In germline, CDR1 is DFQATT, CDR2 SNEGSKA (reference sequence). The CDR3 extends over 13 amino acids. V was pared by 5 bases and J by 2 bases, with 11 bases between. DNA for the CDR3: TGCAGTGCTGGCTTGCGACACACAGATACGCAGTATTTT. Its protein is CSAGLRHTDTQYF.

The chain combines TRBV12-5 with TRBJ1-5; D uncertain. Germline V CDR1 and CDR2: LGHNT, FRNRAP. This CDR3 spans 12 amino acids. V lost 3 bases, J lost 7 bases, and 7 bases lay in between. This chain's CDR3 is CASGFGEQPQHF. The CDR3 DNA sequence: TGTGCTAGTGGTTTCGGCGAACAGCCCCAGCATTTT. Combining the CDR3 with reference TRBV12-5 and TRBJ1-5 gives the whole variable domain DARVTQTPRHKVTEMGQEVTMRCQPILGHNTVFWYRQTMMQGLELLAYFRNRAPLDDSGMPKDRFSAEMPDATLATLKIQPSEPRDSAVYFCASGFGEQPQHFGDGTRLSIL.

Here the CDR3 reads CASRLDREGTEAFF. The CDR3 region has the DNA TGTGCCAGCAGGCTGGACAGGGAAGGCACTGAAGCTTTCTTT. The chain employs TRBV12-3 or TRBV12-4 and TRBJ1-1, with 8 bases that match TRBD1. Germline trimming cut 6 bases from V and 4 bases from J; bases unmatched to any gene: 7. The CDR3 is 14 residues long.

This chain links TRBV20-1 with TRBJ1-2; D might be TRBD1 (6 bases). Trimming pared 5 bases from V and 6 bases from J, leaving 25 bases between. Per germline, CDR1 DFQATT and CDR2 SNEGSKA (reference sequence). CDR3 length: 16 amino acids. CDR3 nucleotides: TGCAGTGCTCTTCGAGGGGGGGCGAGGGAGTACGATGGCTACACCTTC. The encoded protein is CSALRGGAREYDGYTF.

The V call is TRBV6-6, the J call TRBJ1-1; D is undetermined. Between the trimmed V and J ends, which lost 7 bases and 0 bases, there was a span of 6 bases. In germline, CDR1 is MNHNY, CDR2 SVGAGI (reference sequence). The CDR3 loop spans 12 amino acids. This chain's CDR3 is CASINVNTEAFF. In DNA, the CDR3 is TGTGCCAGCATAAACGTGAACACTGAAGCTTTCTTT.

The chain recombines TRBV18 with TRBJ2-3; D perhaps matches TRBD2 (5 bases). V was clipped by 3 bases and J by 5 bases, with 6 bases between them. Germline V gives CDR1 KGHSH, CDR2 LQKENI. The CDR3 has 12 residues. The CDR3 DNA sequence: TGTGCCAGCTCACCGGGAGAAGATACGCAGTATTTT. This gives the protein CASSPGEDTQYF.

The J gene is TRBJ1-1, the V gene TRBV6-5, with TRBD1 matching over 9 bases. V was clipped by 5 bases and J by 5 bases; unmatched bases: 3. The CDR3 length is 13 residues. CDR1 is MNHEY, CDR2 SVGAGI, per germline. The chain's CDR3 is CASSEQGATEAFF. In nucleotides, the CDR3 is TGTGCCAGCAGTGAACAGGGGGCTACTGAAGCTTTCTTT.

The chain carries TRBV3-1 and TRBJ1-6; 9 bases align to TRBD1. Germline CDR1 reads LGHDT; CDR2 reads YNNKEL (reference sequence). Trimming took 1 base from V and 9 from J; bases not matched to a gene: 4. The CDR3 sequence is 15 residues long. CDR3 protein: CASSQGGQGSSPLHF. DNA of the CDR3: TGTGCCAGCAGCCAAGGCGGACAGGGGAGTTCACCCCTCCACTTT.

The rearrangement links TRBV12-3 or TRBV12-4 to TRBJ1-1; D is perhaps TRBD1 (5 bases). The CDR3 is 13 residues long. V was trimmed by 2 bases and J by 6 bases, leaving 10 bases between them. The CDR3: CASSLKWGAEAFF. The CDR3 DNA follows: TGTGCCAGCAGTTTAAAATGGGGGGCTGAAGCTTTCTTT.

The rearrangement links TRBV4-1 to TRBJ2-3, with 11 bases fitting TRBD2. The CDR3 loop spans 15 amino acids. V was pared by 1 base and J by 7 bases, with 4 bases of the junction left unmatched. The V gene's germline CDR1 is MGHRA and CDR2 YSYEKL. The chain's CDR3 is CASSQVAGGRNTQYF. CDR3 sequence (DNA): TGCGCCAGCAGCCAAGTAGCGGGGGGGCGGAATACGCAGTATTTT.

The chain uses TRBV4-3 and TRBJ1-5; D uncertain. Trimming removed 0 bases at V and 3 bases at J, with 9 bases between. The CDR3 is 15 residues long. From germline, CDR1 is LGHNA and CDR2 YSLEER. As DNA, the CDR3 is TGCGCCAGCAGCCAAGATCTGGGGAACAATCAGCCCCAGCATTTT. It translates to CASSQDLGNNQPQHF.

The chain combines TRBV5-4 with TRBJ2-1; D is perhaps TRBD2 (5 bases). V was cut by 0 bases and J by 12 bases, with 13 bases left in between. Germline CDR1 and CDR2: SGHNT and YYREEE (reference sequence). The CDR3 totals 13 residues. The DNA of the CDR3 is TGTGCCAGCAGCTTGGCCGGCGTCGAGGGGCAGTTCTTC. Its translation is CASSLAGVEGQFF.

CDR3 in DNA: TGCAGTGCCGCCAAAGGGAGGGATCAGCCCCAGCATTTT. It encodes CSAAKGRDQPQHF. This rearrangement joins TRBV20-1 to TRBJ1-5; the D is unclear. The CDR3 extends over 13 amino acids. V gave up 6 bases and J gave up 5 bases, with 14 bases separating them. In germline, CDR1 is DFQATT, CDR2 SNEGSKA (reference sequence).

V is TRBV5-4 and J is TRBJ1-6; maybe TRBD1 (5 bases). Germline V gene sequence: CDR1 SGHNT, CDR2 YYREEE (reference sequence). The CDR3 totals 15 residues. V was clipped by 3 bases and J by 6 bases, with 13 bases between them. The CDR3 here is CASSSGHTVNSPLHF. The CDR3 nucleotides read TGTGCCAGCAGCTCCGGACATACGGTTAATTCACCCCTCCACTTT.

The chain links TRBV7-2 to TRBJ2-3, with a weak D call TRBD2 (5 bases). Germline CDR1 is SGHTA and CDR2 is FQGNSA. The CDR3 is made up of 15 amino acids. V gave up 1 base and J gave up 4 bases, with 12 bases separating them. CDR3 sequence reads: CASSLVLLVSDTQYF. The CDR3 coding sequence is TGTGCCAGCAGCTTAGTACTACTAGTCTCAGATACGCAGTATTTT.

The chain carries TRBV7-9 and TRBJ2-7; D ambiguous. The ends were cut back, 7 bases at V and 0 bases at J, with 10 bases in the middle. The V gene's germline CDR1 is SEHNR and CDR2 FQNEAQ (reference sequence). The CDR3 consists of 13 residues. CDR3 nucleotides: TGTGCCAGCACCCCCCCGCCCTCCTACGAGCAGTACTTC. Translation gives CASTPPPSYEQYF.

This chain uses TRBV5-4 with TRBJ2-1, with D possibly matching TRBD2 (6 bases). CDR3 length: 14 residues. Trimming removed 0 bases from V and 15 bases from J, with 19 bases in between. Germline loops: CDR1 SGHNT, CDR2 YYREEE (reference sequence). The CDR3 loop is CASSLAGVEGSGFF. The CDR3 DNA reads TGTGCCAGCAGCTTGGCCGGAGTGGAGGGCTCGGGGTTCTTC.

This clonotype appeared a single time. This chain links TRBV24-1 with TRBJ2-3, with 8 bases fitting TRBD2. From germline, CDR1 is KGHDR and CDR2 SFDVKD. The V gene end was trimmed by 9 bases and the J gene end by 1 base; junction bases not matched to a gene: 8. The CDR3 sequence is 15 residues long. Here the CDR3 reads CATGTRDRGTDTQYF. For the CDR3, the DNA is TGTGCCACCGGGACTAGGGACCGTGGCACAGATACGCAGTATTTT.

In regard to this clonotype: A read error may produce the germline difference seen at one junction end. The V call is TRBV12-3 or TRBV12-4, the J call TRBJ1-3; D not certain. The CDR3 totals 15 residues. The CDR3: CASTLADYSGNTIYF. DNA for the CDR3: TGTGCCAGCACTTTAGCGGACTACTCTGGAAACACCATATATTTT.

This chain uses TRBV20-1 with TRBJ1-1, with a possible D match to TRBD1 (6 bases). With 3 bases removed from V and 0 bases from J, the gap between germline ends came to 14 bases. The CDR3 is 15 amino acids. Germline CDR1 and CDR2: DFQATT and SNEGSKA (reference sequence). The CDR3 DNA sequence: TGCAGTGCTAGGAACAGGGTTAAGGTGAACACTGAAGCTTTCTTT. Encoded protein: CSARNRVKVNTEAFF.